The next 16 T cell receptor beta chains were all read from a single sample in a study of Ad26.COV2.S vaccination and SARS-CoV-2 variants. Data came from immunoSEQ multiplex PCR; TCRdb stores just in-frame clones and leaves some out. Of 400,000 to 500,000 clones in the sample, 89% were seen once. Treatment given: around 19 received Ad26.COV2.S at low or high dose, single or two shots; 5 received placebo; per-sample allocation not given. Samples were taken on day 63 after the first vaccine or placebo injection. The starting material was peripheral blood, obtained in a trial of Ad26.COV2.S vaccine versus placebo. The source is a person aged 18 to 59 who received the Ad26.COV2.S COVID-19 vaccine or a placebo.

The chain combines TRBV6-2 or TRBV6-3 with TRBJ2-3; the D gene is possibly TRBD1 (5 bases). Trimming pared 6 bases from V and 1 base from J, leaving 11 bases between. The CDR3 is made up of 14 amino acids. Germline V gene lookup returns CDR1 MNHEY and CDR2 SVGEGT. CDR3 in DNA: TGTGCCAGCAGCCAGGGTTGGGGCACAGATACGCAGTATTTT. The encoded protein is CASSQGWGTDTQYF.

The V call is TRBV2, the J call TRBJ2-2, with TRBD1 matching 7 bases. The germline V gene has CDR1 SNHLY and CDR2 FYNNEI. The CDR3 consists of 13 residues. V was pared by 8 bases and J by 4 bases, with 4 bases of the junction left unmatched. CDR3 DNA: TGTGCCAGCGGCCGACAGGGCACCGGGGAGCTGTTTTTT. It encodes CASGRQGTGELFF.

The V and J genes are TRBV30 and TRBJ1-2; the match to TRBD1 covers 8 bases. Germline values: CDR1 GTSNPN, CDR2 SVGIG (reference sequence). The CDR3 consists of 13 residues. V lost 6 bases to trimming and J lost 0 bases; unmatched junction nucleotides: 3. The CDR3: CACRTGPNYGYTF. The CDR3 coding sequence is TGTGCCTGTAGGACAGGGCCTAACTATGGCTACACCTTC.

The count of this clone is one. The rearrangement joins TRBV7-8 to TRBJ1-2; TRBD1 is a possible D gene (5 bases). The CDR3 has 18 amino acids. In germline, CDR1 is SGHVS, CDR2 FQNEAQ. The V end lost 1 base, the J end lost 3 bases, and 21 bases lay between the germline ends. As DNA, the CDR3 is TGTGCCAGCAGCTTAGTAGGGAGTCTTGACAGAACCTACTATGGCTACACCTTC. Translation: CASSLVGSLDRTYYGYTF.

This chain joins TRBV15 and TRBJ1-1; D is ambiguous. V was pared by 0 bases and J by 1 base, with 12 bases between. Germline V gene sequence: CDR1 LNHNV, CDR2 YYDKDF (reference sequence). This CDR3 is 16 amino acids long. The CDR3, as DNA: TGTGCCACCAGCAGAGATTTGTGGGCAGAGAACACTGAAGCTTTCTTT. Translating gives CATSRDLWAENTEAFF.

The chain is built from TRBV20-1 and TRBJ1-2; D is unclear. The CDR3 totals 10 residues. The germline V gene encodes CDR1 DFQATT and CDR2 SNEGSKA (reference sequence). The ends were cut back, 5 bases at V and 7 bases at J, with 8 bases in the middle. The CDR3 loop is CSAQAAGYTF. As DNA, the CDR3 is TGCAGTGCTCAGGCGGCTGGCTACACCTTC.

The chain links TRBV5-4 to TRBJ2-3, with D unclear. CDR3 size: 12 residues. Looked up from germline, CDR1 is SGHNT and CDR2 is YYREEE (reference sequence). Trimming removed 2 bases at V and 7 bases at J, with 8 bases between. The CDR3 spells CASSFGPNTQYF. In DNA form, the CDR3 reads TGTGCCAGCAGCTTTGGCCCGAATACGCAGTATTTT.

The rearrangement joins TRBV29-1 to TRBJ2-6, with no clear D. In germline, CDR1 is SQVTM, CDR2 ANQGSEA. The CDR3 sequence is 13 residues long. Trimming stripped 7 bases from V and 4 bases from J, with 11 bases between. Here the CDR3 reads CSGRLRGANVLTF. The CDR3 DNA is TGCAGCGGCCGGCTTCGCGGGGCCAACGTCCTGACTTTC. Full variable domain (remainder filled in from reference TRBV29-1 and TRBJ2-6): SAVISQKPSRDICQRGTSLTIQCQVDSQVTMMFWYRQQPGQSLTLIATANQGSEATYESGFVIDKFPISRPNLTFSTLTVSNMSPEDSSIYLCSGRLRGANVLTFGAGSRLTVL.

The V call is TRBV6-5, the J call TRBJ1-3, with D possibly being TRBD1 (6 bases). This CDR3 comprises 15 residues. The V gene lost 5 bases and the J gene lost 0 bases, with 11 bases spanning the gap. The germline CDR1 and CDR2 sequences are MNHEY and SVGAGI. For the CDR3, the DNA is TGTGCCAGCAGTCGCGGGACATCCTCTGGAAACACCATATATTTT. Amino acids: CASSRGTSSGNTIYF.

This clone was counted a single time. The CDR3 DNA reads TGTGCCAGCAGCGAGTTAGGACTAGCGGGAGAGGAGACCCAGTACTTC. Translating it yields CASSELGLAGEETQYF. V gene TRBV13 combines with J gene TRBJ2-5; 13 positions match TRBD2. V was clipped by 5 bases and J by 5 bases; unmatched bases: 8. Germline CDR1 reads PRHDT; CDR2 reads FYEKMQ (reference sequence). The length of the CDR3 is 16 residues.

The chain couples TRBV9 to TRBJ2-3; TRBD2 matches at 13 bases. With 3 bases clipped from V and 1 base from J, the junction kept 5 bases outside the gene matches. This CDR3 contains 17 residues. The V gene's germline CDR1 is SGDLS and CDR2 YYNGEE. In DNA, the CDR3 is TGTGCCAGCAGCGGCACTAGCGGGAGGGGTGGCACAGATACGCAGTATTTT. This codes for CASSGTSGRGGTDTQYF.

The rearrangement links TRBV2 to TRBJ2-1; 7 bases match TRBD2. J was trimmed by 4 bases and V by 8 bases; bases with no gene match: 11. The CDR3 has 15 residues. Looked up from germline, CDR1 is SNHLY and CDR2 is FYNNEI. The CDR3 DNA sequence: TGTGCCAGCGATCATAGGCGGCGGGGGTACAATGAGCAGTTCTTC. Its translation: CASDHRRRGYNEQFF.

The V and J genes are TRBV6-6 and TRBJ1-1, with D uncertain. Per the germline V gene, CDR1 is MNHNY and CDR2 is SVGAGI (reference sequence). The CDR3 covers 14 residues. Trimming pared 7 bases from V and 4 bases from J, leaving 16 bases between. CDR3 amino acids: CASTPPGVITEAFF. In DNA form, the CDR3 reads TGTGCCAGCACCCCCCCTGGGGTTATCACTGAAGCTTTCTTT.

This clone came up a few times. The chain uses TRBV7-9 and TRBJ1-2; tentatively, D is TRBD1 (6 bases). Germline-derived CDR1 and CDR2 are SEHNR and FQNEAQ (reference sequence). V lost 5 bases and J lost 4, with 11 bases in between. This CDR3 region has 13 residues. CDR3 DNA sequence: TGTGCCAGCAGCCAAACAGGGTTCTATGGCTACACCTTC. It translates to CASSQTGFYGYTF.

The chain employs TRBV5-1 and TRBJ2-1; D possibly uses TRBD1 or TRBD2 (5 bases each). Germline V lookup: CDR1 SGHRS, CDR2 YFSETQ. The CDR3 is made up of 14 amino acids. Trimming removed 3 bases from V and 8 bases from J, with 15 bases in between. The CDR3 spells CASSWGTARDEQFF. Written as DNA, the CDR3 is TGCGCCAGCAGCTGGGGGACGGCACGGGATGAGCAGTTCTTC.

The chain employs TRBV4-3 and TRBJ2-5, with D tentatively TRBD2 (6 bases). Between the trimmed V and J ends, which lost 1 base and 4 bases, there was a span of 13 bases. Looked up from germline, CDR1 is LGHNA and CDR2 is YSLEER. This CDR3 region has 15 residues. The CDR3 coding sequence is TGCGCCAGCAGCCAAGGGACGCTCGGGAGAGAGACCCAGTACTTC. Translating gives CASSQGTLGRETQYF.